This T cell receptor (beta chain) was identified during a study of lymphopenia after photon versus proton radiotherapy. Regarding the study as a whole: A bigger post-nadir fall in TCR diversity correlated inversely with survival time in deceased patients. Under photons, naive T cells and diversity fell while effector/memory populations rose. Authors raise, but do not show, better survival with proton therapy.

The CDR3 runs 16 residues. Deletions cut 0 bases from V and 3 bases from J, with 14 bases between. Germline V gives CDR1 SGHVS, CDR2 FQNEAQ. A word on this clone: The antigen is undetermined.

The protocol was immunoSEQ multiplex PCR, while the TCRdb copy is restricted to in-frame clones and leaves out a portion. The sample includes 55,000 to 70,000 clones, 85% to 95% of them seen just once. The sample here was peripheral blood, taken from a patient treated with photon-based radiotherapy. J is TRBJ1-1 and V is TRBV7-8; D perhaps matches TRBD1 (6 bases). The receptor's source is a woman aged 40 to 50 with cholangiocarcinoma. The CDR3 sequence is CASSLAPDRVYTEAFF. The DNA of the CDR3 is TGTGCCAGCAGCTTAGCGCCGGACAGAGTGTACACTGAAGCTTTCTTT.